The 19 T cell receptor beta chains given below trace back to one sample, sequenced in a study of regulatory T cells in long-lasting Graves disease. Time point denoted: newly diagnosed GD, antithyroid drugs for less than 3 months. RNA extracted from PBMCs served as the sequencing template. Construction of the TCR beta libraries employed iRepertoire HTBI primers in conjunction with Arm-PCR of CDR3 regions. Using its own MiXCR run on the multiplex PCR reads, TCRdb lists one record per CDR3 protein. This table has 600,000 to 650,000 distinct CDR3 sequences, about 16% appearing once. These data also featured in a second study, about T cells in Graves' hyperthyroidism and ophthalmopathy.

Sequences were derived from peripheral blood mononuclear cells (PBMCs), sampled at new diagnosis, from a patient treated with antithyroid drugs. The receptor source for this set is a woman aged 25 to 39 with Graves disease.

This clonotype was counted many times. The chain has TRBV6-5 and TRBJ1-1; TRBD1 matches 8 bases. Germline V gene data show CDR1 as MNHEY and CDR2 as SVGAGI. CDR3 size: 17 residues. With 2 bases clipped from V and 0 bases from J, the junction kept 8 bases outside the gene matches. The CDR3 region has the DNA TGTGCCAGCAGTTACGCCCAGGGGGCAGGCATGAACACTGAAGCTTTCTTT. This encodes CASSYAQGAGMNTEAFF.

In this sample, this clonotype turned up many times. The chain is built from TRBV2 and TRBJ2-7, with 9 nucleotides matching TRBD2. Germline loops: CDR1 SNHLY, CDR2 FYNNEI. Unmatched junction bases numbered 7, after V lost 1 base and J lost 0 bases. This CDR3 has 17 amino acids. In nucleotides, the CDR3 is TGTGCCAGCAGTGAAGAAGGACTAGCGAGTTACTCCTACGAGCAGTACTTC. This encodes CASSEEGLASYSYEQYF.

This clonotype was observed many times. CDR3 sequence reads: CASSEARYTEAFF. As DNA, the CDR3 is TGCGCCAGCAGCGAGGCGCGGTACACTGAAGCTTTCTTT. The rearrangement links TRBV5-1 to TRBJ1-1; D not resolved. CDR3 length equals 13 residues. Trimming stripped 4 bases from V and 3 bases from J, with 10 bases between. Germline V CDR1 and CDR2: SGHRS, YFSETQ.

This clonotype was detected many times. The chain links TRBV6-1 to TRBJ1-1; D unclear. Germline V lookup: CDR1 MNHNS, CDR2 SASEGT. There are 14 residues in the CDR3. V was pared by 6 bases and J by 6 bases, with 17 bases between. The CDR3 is CASSLEVPLSEAFF. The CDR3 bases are TGTGCCAGCAGCCTGGAAGTCCCGTTATCTGAAGCTTTCTTT.

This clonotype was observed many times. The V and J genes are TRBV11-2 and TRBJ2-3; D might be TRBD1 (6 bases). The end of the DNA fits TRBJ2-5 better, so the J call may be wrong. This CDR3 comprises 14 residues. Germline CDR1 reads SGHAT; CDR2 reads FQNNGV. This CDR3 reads CASSLHRASETQYF. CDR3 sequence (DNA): TGTGCCAGCAGCTTACACAGGGCTAGTGAGACCCAGTACTTC.

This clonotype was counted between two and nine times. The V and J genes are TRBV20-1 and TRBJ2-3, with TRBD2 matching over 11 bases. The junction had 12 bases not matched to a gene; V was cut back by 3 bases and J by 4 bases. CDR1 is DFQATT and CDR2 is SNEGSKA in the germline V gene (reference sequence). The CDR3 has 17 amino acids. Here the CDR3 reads CSARFGLGTSGSDTQYF. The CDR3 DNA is TGCAGTGCTAGGTTTGGCCTCGGGACTAGCGGATCAGATACGCAGTATTTT.

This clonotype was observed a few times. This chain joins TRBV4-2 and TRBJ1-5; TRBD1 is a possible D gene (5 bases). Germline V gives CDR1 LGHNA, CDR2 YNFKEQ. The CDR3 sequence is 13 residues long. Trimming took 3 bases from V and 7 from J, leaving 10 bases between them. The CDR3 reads CASSHDRTQPQHF. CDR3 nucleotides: TGTGCCAGCAGCCATGACAGAACCCAGCCCCAGCATTTT.

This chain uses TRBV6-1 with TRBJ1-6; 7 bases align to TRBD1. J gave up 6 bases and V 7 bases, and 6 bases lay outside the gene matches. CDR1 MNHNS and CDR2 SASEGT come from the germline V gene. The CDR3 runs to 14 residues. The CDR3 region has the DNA TGTGCCAGCACCCTAACAGGGGCTAATTCACCCCTCCACTTT. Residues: CASTLTGANSPLHF.

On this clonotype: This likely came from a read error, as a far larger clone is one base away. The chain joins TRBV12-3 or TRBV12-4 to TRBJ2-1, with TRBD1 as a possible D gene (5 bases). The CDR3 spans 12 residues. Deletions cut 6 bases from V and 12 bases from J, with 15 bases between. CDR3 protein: CASSGDDSRQFF. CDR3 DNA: TGTGCCAGCAGCGGTGACGACAGCAGGCAGTTCTTC.

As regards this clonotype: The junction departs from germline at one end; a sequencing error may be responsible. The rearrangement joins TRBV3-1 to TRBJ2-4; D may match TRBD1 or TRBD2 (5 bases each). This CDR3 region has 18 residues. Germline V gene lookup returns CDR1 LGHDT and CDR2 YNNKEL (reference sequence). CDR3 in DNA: TGTGCCAGCAGCCCAAACACTGCAGTGATCGGGGCCAAAAACGTTCAGTACTTC. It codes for CASSPNTAVIGAKNVQYF.

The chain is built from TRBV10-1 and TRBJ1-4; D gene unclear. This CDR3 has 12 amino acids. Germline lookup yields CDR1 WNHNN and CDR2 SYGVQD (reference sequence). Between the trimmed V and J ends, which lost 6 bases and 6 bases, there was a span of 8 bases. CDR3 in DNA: TGCGCCAGCAGCCGGGATCATGAAAAACTGTTTTTT. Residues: CASSRDHEKLFF.

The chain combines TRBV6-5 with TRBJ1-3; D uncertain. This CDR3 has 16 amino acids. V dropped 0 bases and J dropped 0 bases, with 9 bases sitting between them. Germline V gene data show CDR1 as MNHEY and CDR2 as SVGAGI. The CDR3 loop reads CASSYSRRSSGNTIYF. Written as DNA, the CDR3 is TGTGCCAGCAGTTACTCAAGACGGTCCTCTGGAAACACCATATATTTT.

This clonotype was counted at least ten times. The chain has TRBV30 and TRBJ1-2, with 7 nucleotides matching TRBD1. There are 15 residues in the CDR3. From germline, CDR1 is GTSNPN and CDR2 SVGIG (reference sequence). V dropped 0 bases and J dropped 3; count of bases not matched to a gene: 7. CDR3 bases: TGTGCCTGGAGTGTAGGGACAGCTTCCTACTATGGCTACACCTTC. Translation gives CAWSVGTASYYGYTF.

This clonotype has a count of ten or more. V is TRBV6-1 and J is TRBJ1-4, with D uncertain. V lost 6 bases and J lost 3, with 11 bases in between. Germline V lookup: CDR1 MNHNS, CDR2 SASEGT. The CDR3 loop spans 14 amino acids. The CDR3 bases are TGTGCCAGCAGCCCTGGAGGAGCTAATGAAAAACTGTTTTTT. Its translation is CASSPGGANEKLFF.

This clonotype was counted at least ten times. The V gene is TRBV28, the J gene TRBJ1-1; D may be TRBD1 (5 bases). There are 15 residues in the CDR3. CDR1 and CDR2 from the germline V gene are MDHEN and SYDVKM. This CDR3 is CATGTYEIPNTEAFF. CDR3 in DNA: TGTGCGACCGGGACGTACGAAATACCGAACACTGAAGCTTTCTTT.

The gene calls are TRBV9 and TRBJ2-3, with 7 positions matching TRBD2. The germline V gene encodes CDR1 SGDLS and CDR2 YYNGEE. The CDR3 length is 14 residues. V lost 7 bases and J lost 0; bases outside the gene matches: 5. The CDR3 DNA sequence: TGTGCCAGCGGTGGGGGGGTAAGCACAGATACGCAGTATTTT. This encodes CASGGGVSTDTQYF.

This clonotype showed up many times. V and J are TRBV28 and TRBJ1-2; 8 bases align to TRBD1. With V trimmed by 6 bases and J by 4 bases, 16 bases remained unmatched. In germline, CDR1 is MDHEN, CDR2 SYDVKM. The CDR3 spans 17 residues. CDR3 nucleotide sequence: TGTGCCAGCAGCCGAGGGACAGGCCTGGTGGGGGGCTATGGCTACACCTTC. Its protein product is CASSRGTGLVGGYGYTF.

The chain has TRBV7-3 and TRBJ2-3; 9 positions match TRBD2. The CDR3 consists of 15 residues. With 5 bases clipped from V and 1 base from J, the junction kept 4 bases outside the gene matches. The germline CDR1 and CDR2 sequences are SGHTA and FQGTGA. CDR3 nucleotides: TGTGCCAGCAGCCATACTAGCGGGCGCACAGATACGCAGTATTTT. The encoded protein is CASSHTSGRTDTQYF.

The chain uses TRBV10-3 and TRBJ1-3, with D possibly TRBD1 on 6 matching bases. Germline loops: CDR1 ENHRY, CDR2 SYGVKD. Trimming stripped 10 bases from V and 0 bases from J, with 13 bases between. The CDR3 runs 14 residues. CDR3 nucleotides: TGTGCCACCGGGGGCGTAAGCTCTGGAAACACCATATATTTT. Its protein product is CATGGVSSGNTIYF.